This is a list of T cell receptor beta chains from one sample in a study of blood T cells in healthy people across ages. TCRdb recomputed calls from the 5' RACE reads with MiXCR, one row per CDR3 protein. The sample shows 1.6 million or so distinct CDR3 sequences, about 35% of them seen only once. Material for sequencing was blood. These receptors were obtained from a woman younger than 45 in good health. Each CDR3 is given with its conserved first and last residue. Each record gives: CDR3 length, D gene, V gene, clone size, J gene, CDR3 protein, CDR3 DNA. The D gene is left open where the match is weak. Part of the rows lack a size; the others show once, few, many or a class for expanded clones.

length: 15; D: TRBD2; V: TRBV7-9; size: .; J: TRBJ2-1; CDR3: CASSPTLAEKGEQFF; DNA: TGTGCCAGCAGCCCCACACTAGCGGAGAAAGGTGAGCAGTTCTTC
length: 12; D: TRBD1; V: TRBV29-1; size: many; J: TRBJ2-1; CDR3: CSVMGPGGEQFF; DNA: TGCAGCGTGATGGGGCCAGGGGGTGAGCAGTTCTTC
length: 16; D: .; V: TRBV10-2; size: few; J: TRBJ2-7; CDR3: CASRRTVGFPSYEQYF; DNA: TGCGCCAGCAGGCGGACGGTAGGATTCCCTTCCTACGAGCAGTACTTC
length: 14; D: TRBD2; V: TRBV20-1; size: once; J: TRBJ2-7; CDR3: CSAAREGASYEQYF; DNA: TGCAGTGCTGCCCGGGAGGGCGCCTCCTACGAGCAGTACTTC
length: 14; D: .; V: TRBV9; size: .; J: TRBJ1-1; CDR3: CASSVTDRSSEAFF; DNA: TGTGCCAGCAGCGTGACCGACAGGTCGTCAGAAGCTTTCTTT
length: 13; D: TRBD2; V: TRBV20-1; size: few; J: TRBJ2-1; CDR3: CSAIRGGDNEQFF; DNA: TGCAGTGCAATTCGGGGGGGGGACAATGAGCAGTTCTTC
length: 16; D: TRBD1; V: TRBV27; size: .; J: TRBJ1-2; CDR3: CASSPRTGGRDYGYTF; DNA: TGTGCCAGCAGTCCTCGGACAGGGGGGAGAGACTATGGCTACACCTTC
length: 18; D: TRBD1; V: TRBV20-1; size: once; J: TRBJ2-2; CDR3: CSARDRGTGVPNTGELFF; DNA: TGCAGTGCTAGAGATCGCGGGACAGGGGTGCCGAACACCGGGGAGCTGTTTTTT
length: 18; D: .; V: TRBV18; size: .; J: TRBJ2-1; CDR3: CASSLLSGTARGRNEQFF; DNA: TGTGCCAGCTCACTACTCTCCGGGACGGCAAGAGGGAGGAATGAGCAGTTCTTC
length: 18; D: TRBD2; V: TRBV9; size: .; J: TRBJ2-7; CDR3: CASSVGVGAGALDYEQYF; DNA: TGTGCCAGCAGCGTAGGGGTTGGAGCGGGAGCTTTGGACTACGAGCAGTACTTC
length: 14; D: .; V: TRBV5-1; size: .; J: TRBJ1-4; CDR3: CASSSGRKNEKLFF; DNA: TGCGCCAGCAGCTCCGGAAGGAAAAATGAAAAACTGTTTTTT
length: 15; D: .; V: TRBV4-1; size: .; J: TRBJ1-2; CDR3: CASSQGILTWNGYTF; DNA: TGCGCCAGCAGCCAAGGAATACTGACCTGGAATGGCTACACCTTC
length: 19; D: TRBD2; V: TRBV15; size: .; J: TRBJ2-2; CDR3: CATSTTSGRALSNTGELFF; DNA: TGTGCCACCAGCACGACTAGCGGGAGAGCCCTGTCGAACACCGGGGAGCTGTTTTTT
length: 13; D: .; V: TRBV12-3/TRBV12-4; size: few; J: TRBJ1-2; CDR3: CASSLTRGNGYTF; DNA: TGTGCCAGCAGTTTAACCAGGGGTAATGGCTACACCTTC
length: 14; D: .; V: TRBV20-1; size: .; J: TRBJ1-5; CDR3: CSARARQGNQPQHF; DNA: TGCAGTGCTAGAGCAAGGCAGGGGAATCAGCCCCAGCATTTT
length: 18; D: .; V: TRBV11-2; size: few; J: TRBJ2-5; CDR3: CASSFRGAAYEGGGGQYF; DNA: TGTGCCAGCAGCTTCCGGGGGGCCGCCTACGAGGGAGGCGGTGGCCAGTACTTC
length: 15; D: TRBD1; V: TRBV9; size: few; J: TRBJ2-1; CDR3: CASSVAGTEYNEQFF; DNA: TGTGCCAGCAGCGTAGCCGGGACAGAGTACAATGAGCAGTTCTTC
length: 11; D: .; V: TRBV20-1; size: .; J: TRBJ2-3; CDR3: CSASSVDTQYF; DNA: TGCAGTGCTAGTAGTGTGGATACGCAGTATTTT
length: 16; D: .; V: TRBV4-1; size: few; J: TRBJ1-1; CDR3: CASSQGIQGLRTEAFF; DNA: TGCGCCAGCAGCCAAGGGATACAGGGATTGAGGACTGAAGCTTTCTTT
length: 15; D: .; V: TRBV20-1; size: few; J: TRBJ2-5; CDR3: CSARDSTDPQETQYF; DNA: TGCAGTGCTAGAGATTCGACTGATCCACAAGAGACCCAGTACTTC
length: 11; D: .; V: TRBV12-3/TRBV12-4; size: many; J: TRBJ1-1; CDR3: CASRLNTEAFF; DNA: TGTGCCAGCAGATTGAACACTGAAGCTTTCTTT
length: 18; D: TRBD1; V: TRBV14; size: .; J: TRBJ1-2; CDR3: CASSQDRGALVGGYGYTF; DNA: TGTGCCAGCAGCCAAGACAGGGGGGCGCTGGTCGGAGGCTATGGCTACACCTTC
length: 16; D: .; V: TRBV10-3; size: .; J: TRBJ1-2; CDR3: CAISESVPGTNYGYTF; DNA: TGTGCCATCAGTGAGTCGGTCCCAGGGACTAACTATGGCTACACCTTC
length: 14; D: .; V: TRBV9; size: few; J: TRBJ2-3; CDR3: CASSAAGTTDTQYF; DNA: TGTGCCAGCAGCGCCGCTGGGACTACAGATACGCAGTATTTT
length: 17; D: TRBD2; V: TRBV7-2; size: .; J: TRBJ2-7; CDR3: CASSLAPGLAGDGEQYF; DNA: TGTGCCAGCAGCTTAGCTCCGGGACTAGCGGGAGACGGTGAGCAGTACTTC
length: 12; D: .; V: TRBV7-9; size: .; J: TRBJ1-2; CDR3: CASNVGSYGYTF; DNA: TGTGCCAGCAACGTTGGGAGCTATGGCTACACCTTC
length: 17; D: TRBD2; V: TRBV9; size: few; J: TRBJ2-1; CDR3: CASSVARPGTSMNEQFF; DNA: TGTGCCAGCAGCGTAGCACGCCCCGGGACTAGCATGAATGAGCAGTTCTTC
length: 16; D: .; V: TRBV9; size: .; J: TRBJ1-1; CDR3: CASSGNPRGGVTEAFF; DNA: TGTGCCAGCAGCGGAAACCCCCGGGGAGGGGTCACTGAAGCTTTCTTT
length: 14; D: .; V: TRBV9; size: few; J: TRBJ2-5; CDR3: CASSLEGWEETQYF; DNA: TGTGCCAGCAGCCTCGAGGGGTGGGAAGAGACCCAGTACTTC
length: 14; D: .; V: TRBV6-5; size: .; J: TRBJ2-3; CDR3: CASGRTGEEDTQYF; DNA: TGTGCCAGCGGGCGTACGGGAGAGGAAGATACGCAGTATTTT
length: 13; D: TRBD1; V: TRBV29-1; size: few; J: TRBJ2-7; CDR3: CSVTGGTTYEQYF; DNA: TGCAGCGTTACAGGGGGCACGACGTACGAGCAGTACTTC
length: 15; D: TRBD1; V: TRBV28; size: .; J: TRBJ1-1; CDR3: CASSSSGTANTEAFF; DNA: TGTGCCAGCAGTTCGTCCGGGACAGCGAACACTGAAGCTTTCTTT
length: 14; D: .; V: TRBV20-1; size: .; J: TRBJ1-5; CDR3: CSAGVFGGNQPQHF; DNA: TGCAGTGCCGGGGTTTTTGGGGGCAATCAGCCCCAGCATTTT
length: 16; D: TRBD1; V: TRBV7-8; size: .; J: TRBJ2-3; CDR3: CASSLVWDSPTGTQYF; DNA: TGTGCCAGCAGCTTAGTTTGGGACAGCCCCACAGGTACGCAGTATTTT
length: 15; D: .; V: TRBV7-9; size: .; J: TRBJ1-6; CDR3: CASSSFTQGTSPLHF; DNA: TGTGCCAGCAGCTCCTTTACACAGGGAACTTCACCCCTCCACTTT
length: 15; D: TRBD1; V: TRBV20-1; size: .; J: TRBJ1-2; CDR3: CSARMGDRGGYGYTF; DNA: TGCAGTGCTAGGATGGGGGACAGGGGAGGATATGGCTACACCTTC
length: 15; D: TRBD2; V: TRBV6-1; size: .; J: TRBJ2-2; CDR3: CASRGGRAVAGELFF; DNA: TGTGCCAGCAGAGGAGGGAGGGCCGTAGCCGGGGAGCTGTTTTTT
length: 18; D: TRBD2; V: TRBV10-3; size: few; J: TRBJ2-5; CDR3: CAIREGTTGKGRGETQYF; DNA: TGTGCCATCAGGGAAGGGACTACGGGAAAGGGACGGGGAGAGACCCAGTACTTC
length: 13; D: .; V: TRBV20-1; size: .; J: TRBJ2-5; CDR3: CSAKTVVGETQYF; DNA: TGCAGTGCTAAGACCGTGGTAGGGGAGACCCAGTACTTC
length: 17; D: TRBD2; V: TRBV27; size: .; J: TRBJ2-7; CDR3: CASSLARVAGESYEQYF; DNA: TGTGCCAGCAGTTTGGCCAGGGTGGCGGGGGAGAGCTACGAGCAGTACTTC
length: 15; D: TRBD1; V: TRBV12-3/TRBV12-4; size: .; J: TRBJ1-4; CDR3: CASSADRVTNEKLFF; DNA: TGTGCCAGCAGTGCCGACAGGGTAACTAATGAAAAACTGTTTTTT
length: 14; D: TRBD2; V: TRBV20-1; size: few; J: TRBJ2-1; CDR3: CSAEKRGAYNEQFF; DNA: TGCAGTGCCGAGAAGCGGGGGGCCTACAATGAGCAGTTCTTC
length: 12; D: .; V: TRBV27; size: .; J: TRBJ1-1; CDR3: CASSKGVAEAFF; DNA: TGTGCCAGCAGTAAAGGGGTGGCTGAAGCTTTCTTT
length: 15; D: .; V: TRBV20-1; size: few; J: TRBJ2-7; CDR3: CSARDRQDASYEQYF; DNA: TGCAGTGCTAGAGATCGACAGGACGCCTCCTACGAGCAGTACTTC
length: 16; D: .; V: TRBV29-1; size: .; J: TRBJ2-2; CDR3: CSVELGQRANTGELFF; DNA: TGCAGCGTTGAACTGGGACAGCGGGCCAACACCGGGGAGCTGTTTTTT
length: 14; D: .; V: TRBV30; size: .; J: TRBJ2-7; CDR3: CAWTRSGWLYEQYF; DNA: TGCGCCTGGACCCGGAGCGGGTGGCTCTACGAGCAGTACTTC